The 10 T cell receptor beta chains reported below all come from one sample, sequenced in a study of cytomegalovirus exposure and HLA in healthy donors. The PCR contained 60 Vbeta and 13 Jbeta primers. The table came from immunoSEQ multiplex PCR; TCRdb's copy has only in-frame clones and leaves some out. The sample records 100,000 or so clones, 75% to 85% being singletons. The material sequenced was PBMCs. The source of these receptors is a woman between 18 and 29 years old in good health and CMV-seronegative.

The rearrangement links TRBV10-2 to TRBJ1-5; D not resolved. This CDR3 spans 14 amino acids. The ends were cut back, 6 bases at V and 3 bases at J, with 12 bases in the middle. The V gene's germline CDR1 is WSHSY and CDR2 SAAADI. The CDR3 DNA is TGCGCCAGCAGGGATCCAGGTATCAATCAGCCCCAGCATTTT. Encoded protein: CASRDPGINQPQHF.

This clone was found once. V is TRBV10-3 and J is TRBJ2-7; possibly TRBD1 for D (6 bases). Per the germline V gene, CDR1 is ENHRY and CDR2 is SYGVKD. The CDR3 runs 16 residues. V was trimmed by 3 bases and J by 4 bases, leaving 19 bases between them. CDR3: CAISDPYIDRYYEQYF. CDR3 DNA: TGTGCCATCAGTGACCCTTACATTGACAGGTATTACGAGCAGTACTTC.

This clone showed up just once. The J gene is TRBJ2-7, the V gene TRBV7-8; D is perhaps TRBD1 (5 bases). There are 14 residues in the CDR3. Germline CDR1 reads SGHVS; CDR2 reads FQNEAQ. V shed 7 bases and J shed 2 bases, with 15 bases lying between them. The CDR3 DNA reads TGTGCCAGCACCACCGCTGCAGGGACCTACGAGCAGTACTTC. Translation gives CASTTAAGTYEQYF.

The rearrangement joins TRBV7-6 to TRBJ2-5; 13 bases agree with TRBD2. The germline CDR1 and CDR2 sequences are SGHVS and FNYEAQ. The CDR3 is 16 amino acids. Trimming removed 5 bases from V and 2 bases from J; junction bases left unmatched: 5. CDR3 region: CASSDRLAGGQETQYF. The CDR3 DNA reads TGTGCCAGCAGCGATCGACTAGCGGGGGGACAAGAGACCCAGTACTTC.

This chain links TRBV18 with TRBJ2-5; 8 bases align to TRBD1. The DNA end is more similar to TRBJ2-7, so the J call may be wrong. Germline lookup yields CDR1 KGHSH and CDR2 LQKENI. The CDR3 contains 16 residues. The CDR3 region has the DNA TGTGCCAGCTCACCACCGGACAGGGTAGGTTCCTACGAGCAGTACTTC. This codes for CASSPPDRVGSYEQYF.

The V call is TRBV11-2, the J call TRBJ1-1; D call uncertain. The ends were cut back, 5 bases at V and 8 bases at J, with 21 bases in the middle. Germline loops: CDR1 SGHAT, CDR2 FQNNGV. The CDR3 contains 15 residues. The CDR3 coding sequence is TGTGCCAGCAGCCCAACAAAAAACGCGGAAAGAGAAGCTTTCTTT. Protein product: CASSPTKNAEREAFF.

This chain uses TRBV21-1 with TRBJ2-1; the table's D call of TRBD1 was not tested on the DNA. TRBV21-1 is shown as a pseudogene. This CDR3 has 19 amino acids. The CDR3 protein is CASSPKQGSLIFSYNEQFF. CDR3 in DNA: TGTGCCAGCAGCCCTAAACAGGGGTCTCTGATTTTCTCCTACAATGAGCAGTTCTTC.

The chain couples TRBV6-5 to TRBJ1-3; no reliable D call. Between the trimmed V and J ends, which lost 8 bases and 0 bases, there was a span of 14 bases. The CDR3 runs 15 residues. Germline V gene sequence: CDR1 MNHEY, CDR2 SVGAGI. CDR3 sequence reads: CASRLSGHSGNTIYF. CDR3 nucleotides: TGTGCCAGCCGCCTTTCAGGTCACTCTGGAAACACCATATATTTT.

The V gene is TRBV30, the J gene TRBJ1-1; the match to TRBD1 covers 8 bases. CDR3 size: 13 residues. With 2 bases clipped from V and 5 bases from J, the junction kept 4 bases outside the gene matches. Germline assignment: CDR1 GTSNPN and CDR2 SVGIG (reference sequence). CDR3 sequence: CAWSPQGGTEAFF. DNA of the CDR3: TGTGCCTGGAGTCCACAGGGGGGAACTGAAGCTTTCTTT.

This clone was counted a single time. The chain carries TRBV11-2 and TRBJ2-1, with 9 bases identical to TRBD2. The V and J ends lost 2 bases and 12 bases, in that order; junction bases with no gene match: 5. CDR1 is SGHAT, CDR2 FQNNGV, per germline. The CDR3 covers 13 residues. CDR3 sequence reads: CASSLTLSGRQFF. Here the CDR3 DNA reads TGTGCCAGCAGCTTAACCCTTAGCGGGAGGCAGTTCTTC.